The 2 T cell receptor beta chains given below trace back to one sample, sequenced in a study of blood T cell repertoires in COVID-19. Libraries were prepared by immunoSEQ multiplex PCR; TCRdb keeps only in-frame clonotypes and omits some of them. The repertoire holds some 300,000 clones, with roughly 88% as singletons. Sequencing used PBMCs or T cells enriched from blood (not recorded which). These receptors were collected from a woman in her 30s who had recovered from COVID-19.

This chain's CDR3 is CASSSPRAGETSNQPQHF. In nucleotides, the CDR3 is TGCGCCAGCAGCTCCCCCAGGGCAGGGGAGACTAGCAATCAGCCCCAGCATTTT. The chain employs TRBV5-1 and TRBJ1-5, with a tentative D call TRBD1 (6 bases). This CDR3 contains 18 residues. Germline V gene sequence: CDR1 SGHRS, CDR2 YFSETQ. V lost 3 bases to trimming and J lost 0 bases, with 19 bases between them.

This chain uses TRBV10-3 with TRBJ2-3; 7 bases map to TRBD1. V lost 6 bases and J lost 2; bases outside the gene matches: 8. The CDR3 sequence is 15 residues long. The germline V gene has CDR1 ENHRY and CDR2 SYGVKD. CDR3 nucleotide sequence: TGTGCCATCAGAACGACAGGGCCCCTCACAGATACGCAGTATTTT. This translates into CAIRTTGPLTDTQYF.